Listed below are T cell receptor beta chains from one sample, sequenced in a study of cytomegalovirus exposure and HLA in healthy donors. Generated by immunoSEQ multiplex PCR, the TCRdb table keeps only in-frame clones and is missing some. Among some 140,000 clones listed, under 80% were seen once. Sequenced material: PBMCs. Every receptor here comes from a man between 25 and 39 years old in good health and CMV-seronegative. CDR3s include the opening cysteine and the closing phenylalanine or tryptophan. Fields, in order: V gene, J gene, D gene, clone size, CDR3 DNA, CDR3 protein. D genes are given only for firm matches. Not all rows give a size; the values are once, few, many and, for expanded clones, a class.

V gene: TRBV27; J gene: TRBJ1-5; D gene: TRBD1; clone size: .; CDR3 DNA: TGTGCCAGCAGCAAAGACAGGGCTAGCAATCAGCCCCAGCATTTT; CDR3 protein: CASSKDRASNQPQHF
V gene: TRBV12-2; J gene: TRBJ2-5; D gene: .; clone size: .; CDR3 DNA: TGTGCAAGTCGCCACAGGAAGGGTCAAGAGACCCAGTACTTC; CDR3 protein: CASRHRKGQETQYF
V gene: TRBV19; J gene: TRBJ1-1; D gene: .; clone size: .; CDR3 DNA: TGTGCCAGTAGTGCACAGGGTATAACTGAAGCTTTCTTT; CDR3 protein: CASSAQGITEAFF
V gene: TRBV27; J gene: TRBJ2-7; D gene: .; clone size: .; CDR3 DNA: TGTGCCAGCAGTTTCCTCGGGACTTCACCCTACGAGCAGTACTTC; CDR3 protein: CASSFLGTSPYEQYF
V gene: TRBV6-5; J gene: TRBJ1-5; D gene: .; clone size: .; CDR3 DNA: TGTGCCAGCAGTTTTGGGGCTAGCAATCAGCCCCAGCATTTT; CDR3 protein: CASSFGASNQPQHF
V gene: TRBV5-1; J gene: TRBJ2-3; D gene: TRBD1; clone size: .; CDR3 DNA: TGCGCCAGCACCCGTGGACAGGGCACAGATACGCAGTATTTT; CDR3 protein: CASTRGQGTDTQYF
V gene: TRBV13; J gene: TRBJ2-7; D gene: .; clone size: .; CDR3 DNA: TGTGCCAGCAGCCCCCAGACAGCCAAATACGAGCAGTACTTC; CDR3 protein: CASSPQTAKYEQYF
V gene: TRBV6-6; J gene: TRBJ2-2; D gene: TRBD2; clone size: .; CDR3 DNA: TGTGCCAGCAGTGGGACTAGCGGGGGGACCGGGGAGCTGTTTTTT; CDR3 protein: CASSGTSGGTGELFF
V gene: TRBV5-1; J gene: TRBJ2-1; D gene: .; clone size: .; CDR3 DNA: TGCGCCAGCAGAGCGGAGAGCTCCTACAATGAGCAGTTCTTC; CDR3 protein: CASRAESSYNEQFF
V gene: TRBV4-3; J gene: TRBJ2-7; D gene: TRBD1; clone size: few; CDR3 DNA: TGCGCCAGCAGCCAAGATCCGAGGGGGCGGACCTCCTACGAGCAGTACTTC; CDR3 protein: CASSQDPRGRTSYEQYF
V gene: TRBV6-1; J gene: TRBJ2-2; D gene: .; clone size: once; CDR3 DNA: TGTGCCAGCAGTGACCTGAGACTGAACACCGGGGAGCTGTTTTTT; CDR3 protein: CASSDLRLNTGELFF
V gene: TRBV5-1; J gene: TRBJ1-6; D gene: TRBD1; clone size: few; CDR3 DNA: TGCGCCAGCAGCTTGGCAGGGGGCTGGGATTCACCCCTCCACTTT; CDR3 protein: CASSLAGGWDSPLHF
V gene: TRBV15; J gene: TRBJ1-5; D gene: TRBD1; clone size: .; CDR3 DNA: TGTGCCACCAGCAGAGAGACAGGGCTCAATCAGCCCCAGCATTTT; CDR3 protein: CATSRETGLNQPQHF
V gene: TRBV19; J gene: TRBJ1-1; D gene: .; clone size: few; CDR3 DNA: TGTGCCAGTAGTCCAGGGGACCTATTGAACACTGAAGCTTTCTTT; CDR3 protein: CASSPGDLLNTEAFF
V gene: TRBV5-1; J gene: TRBJ1-2; D gene: TRBD1; clone size: .; CDR3 DNA: TGCGCCAGCAGCCCGGGACAGGGGGACTATGGCTACACCTTC; CDR3 protein: CASSPGQGDYGYTF
V gene: TRBV2; J gene: TRBJ1-1; D gene: .; clone size: .; CDR3 DNA: TGTGCCAGCCGACAACAGGCGCCTGAAGCTTTCTTT; CDR3 protein: CASRQQAPEAFF
V gene: TRBV28; J gene: TRBJ1-1; D gene: .; clone size: few; CDR3 DNA: TGTGCCAGCAGTTTCAGGGGTGTTAGGACTGAAGCTTTCTTT; CDR3 protein: CASSFRGVRTEAFF
V gene: TRBV6-5; J gene: TRBJ2-7; D gene: .; clone size: .; CDR3 DNA: TGTGCCAGCAGAGCAGGGGACTACGAGCAGTACTTC; CDR3 protein: CASRAGDYEQYF
V gene: TRBV6-1; J gene: TRBJ1-4; D gene: TRBD1; clone size: .; CDR3 DNA: TGTGCCAGCAGTGAATTGACAGGGGGGATTAATGAAAAACTGTTTTTT; CDR3 protein: CASSELTGGINEKLFF
V gene: TRBV6-1; J gene: TRBJ2-1; D gene: .; clone size: few; CDR3 DNA: TGTGCCAGCAGTGTTGAGGGGAGGAACGAGCAGTTCTTC; CDR3 protein: CASSVEGRNEQFF
V gene: TRBV9; J gene: TRBJ2-1; D gene: TRBD2; clone size: .; CDR3 DNA: TGTGCCAGCAGAAGGGGACTAGCTGGTGAGCAGTTCTTC; CDR3 protein: CASRRGLAGEQFF
V gene: TRBV2; J gene: TRBJ2-5; D gene: TRBD2; clone size: .; CDR3 DNA: TGTGCCAGCAGTTTACTAGCGGGGGCAGAGACCCAGTACTTC; CDR3 protein: CASSLLAGAETQYF
V gene: TRBV6-5; J gene: TRBJ2-7; D gene: TRBD1; clone size: .; CDR3 DNA: TGTGCCAGCAAGCACAGGGGAACCTACGAGCAGTACTTC; CDR3 protein: CASKHRGTYEQYF
V gene: TRBV28; J gene: TRBJ2-5; D gene: .; clone size: .; CDR3 DNA: TGTGCCAGCAGTTTTGAAGGGGTGGGGACCCAGTACTTC; CDR3 protein: CASSFEGVGTQYF
V gene: TRBV4-3; J gene: TRBJ1-4; D gene: TRBD1; clone size: .; CDR3 DNA: TGCGCCAGCAGCCCCAACAGGGGTCTTAATGAAAAACTGTTTTTT; CDR3 protein: CASSPNRGLNEKLFF
V gene: TRBV4-2; J gene: TRBJ2-2; D gene: TRBD2; clone size: .; CDR3 DNA: TGTGCCAGCAGCCATTATTCCCTAGCGGGGGCAAGAATCGGCGGGGAGCTGTTTTTT; CDR3 protein: CASSHYSLAGARIGGELFF
V gene: TRBV7-6; J gene: TRBJ2-3; D gene: .; clone size: .; CDR3 DNA: TGTGCCAGCAGCTTAGAGGGCAGGGGATACACAGATACGCAGTATTTT; CDR3 protein: CASSLEGRGYTDTQYF
V gene: TRBV5-1; J gene: TRBJ1-1; D gene: TRBD1; clone size: .; CDR3 DNA: TGCGCCAGCAGCTGGTCGACAGGGGGCACTGAAGCTTTCTTT; CDR3 protein: CASSWSTGGTEAFF
V gene: TRBV27; J gene: TRBJ1-2; D gene: .; clone size: .; CDR3 DNA: TGTGCCAGCAGTTTCGGCGGCAGGGGAGTTCATGGCTACACCTTC; CDR3 protein: CASSFGGRGVHGYTF
V gene: TRBV28; J gene: TRBJ1-1; D gene: .; clone size: .; CDR3 DNA: TGTGCCAATCTAGGGGGGGTCGTGGCTTTCTTT; CDR3 protein: CANLGGVVAFF
V gene: TRBV5-4; J gene: TRBJ2-3; D gene: TRBD1; clone size: .; CDR3 DNA: TGTGCCAGCAGCTTGGGACAGGGGGAGGGGTATTTT; CDR3 protein: CASSLGQGEGYF
V gene: TRBV6-5; J gene: TRBJ2-5; D gene: .; clone size: .; CDR3 DNA: TGTGCCAGCAGGGACAGCAACGAGGAGACCCAGTACTTC; CDR3 protein: CASRDSNEETQYF
V gene: TRBV6-9; J gene: TRBJ2-7; D gene: TRBD1; clone size: .; CDR3 DNA: TGTGCCAGCAGTTCTCCCACAGGGGGACAGGACCTCGAGCAGTACTTC; CDR3 protein: CASSSPTGGQDLEQYF
V gene: TRBV28; J gene: TRBJ1-5; D gene: TRBD1; clone size: .; CDR3 DNA: TGTGCCAGCTCAGGGGGAAATCAGCCCCAGCATTTT; CDR3 protein: CASSGGNQPQHF
V gene: TRBV2; J gene: TRBJ1-1; D gene: TRBD1; clone size: .; CDR3 DNA: TGTGCCAGCAGACCCGACAGGGCGCCTGAAGCTTTCTTT; CDR3 protein: CASRPDRAPEAFF
V gene: TRBV28; J gene: TRBJ2-7; D gene: TRBD1; clone size: few; CDR3 DNA: TGTGCCAGCAGTTCCCCGGACAGGGGGAATTCCTACGAGCAGTACTTC; CDR3 protein: CASSSPDRGNSYEQYF
V gene: TRBV10-3; J gene: TRBJ1-1; D gene: .; clone size: .; CDR3 DNA: TGTGCCACCAAACGGACAGAAATGAACACTGAAGCTTTCTTT; CDR3 protein: CATKRTEMNTEAFF
V gene: TRBV5-6; J gene: TRBJ1-1; D gene: .; clone size: .; CDR3 DNA: TGTGCCAGCAGCTTTGGGTTCGGAGCTCCGGGGACTGAAGCTTTCTTT; CDR3 protein: CASSFGFGAPGTEAFF
V gene: TRBV19; J gene: TRBJ2-5; D gene: TRBD1; clone size: .; CDR3 DNA: TGTGCCAGTAGCCCGGGACAGAGGCAAGAGACCCAGTACTTC; CDR3 protein: CASSPGQRQETQYF
V gene: TRBV18; J gene: TRBJ1-4; D gene: TRBD1; clone size: few; CDR3 DNA: TGTGCCAGCTCCGAGGACAGGGCTGAAAAACTGTTTTTT; CDR3 protein: CASSEDRAEKLFF